This TCR beta chain was recovered during a study of immune evolution from preneoplasia to lung adenocarcinoma. Across the whole study: HLA loss of heterozygosity: 7% AIS, over 12% MIA, around 35% ADC, none AAH. The study, taken as a whole, reports: Top clone share appeared to fall from AAH through AIS, MIA, adenocarcinoma. Highest clonality occurred in KRAS-mutant, not EGFR-mutant or double wild-type, nodules.

H&E slides confirmed each diagnosis, reviewed by two pathologists independently. With regard to this clone: Its antigen is not known. A junction boundary mismatches the germline segment, possibly from a read error.

TCRdb's table, derived via immunoSEQ multiplex PCR, lists solely in-frame clones and lacks some. The table includes 4,300 or so clones, around 90% detected once. Germline assignment: CDR1 GTSNPN and CDR2 SVGIG (reference sequence). This CDR3 contains 13 residues. The sample comprised FFPE invasive lung adenocarcinoma tissue. This TCR was recovered from a person aged 45-65 years with lung adenocarcinoma. The chain carries TRBV30 and TRBJ2-7; D is perhaps TRBD2 (6 bases). Here the CDR3 DNA reads TGTGCCCGGAGTGTGGAGGGTTCCTACGAGCAGTACTTC. Translating it yields CARSVEGSYEQYF.